This T cell receptor (beta chain) was captured in a study of shared clonotypes between healthy human individuals. Here immunoSEQ multiplex PCR was the method, and the copy in TCRdb shows in-frame clones only, minus some. This table holds some 240,000 clones, 60% to 80% found once. A remark on this clone: Its antigen is not identified.

Whole-study results and caveats: Sequencing depth was a factor that was expected to affect clonotype sharing among donors.

The germline V gene encodes CDR1 SGHRS and CDR2 YFSETQ. This CDR3 contains 14 residues. With 0 bases removed from V and 1 base from J, the gap between germline ends came to 5 bases. This receptor was taken from a young man in good health. Specimen: memory CD4+ T cells sorted from blood. Sample subset: CD45RA-negative fraction. V gene TRBV5-1 combines with J gene TRBJ2-1; D is ambiguous. The CDR3 is CASSLAISYNEQFF. In nucleotides, the CDR3 is TGCGCCAGCAGCTTGGCCATATCCTACAATGAGCAGTTCTTC.